Listed below are T cell receptor beta chains from one sample, sequenced in a study of shared clonotypes between healthy human individuals. Here immunoSEQ multiplex PCR was the method, and the copy in TCRdb shows in-frame clones only, minus some. The sample records some 1.4 million clones, 95% to 97% being singletons. The sample comprised naive CD4+ T cells sorted from blood. Source of these receptors: a man aged 30-40 years in good health. The CDR3 runs from the conserved cysteine through the conserved F or W. A D gene is named only where the DNA matches it firmly. Size is omitted from some rows. Given values are once, few, many or a class for expanded clones.

clone size	D gene	V gene	J gene	CDR3 length	CDR3 DNA	CDR3 protein
-	-	TRBV5-1	TRBJ2-7	15	TGCGCCAGCAGCTTGGCGTCCGGGAGTTCCTACGAGCAGTACTTC	CASSLASGSSYEQYF
once	-	TRBV7-2	TRBJ1-1	15	TGTGCCAGCAGCTTTGACGGACAGATGAACACTGAAGCTTTCTTT	CASSFDGQMNTEAFF
-	-	TRBV6-5	TRBJ2-2	14	TGTGCCAGCAGTTACTCTCGGGGCAGCGGGGAGCTGTTTTTT	CASSYSRGSGELFF
-	TRBD2	TRBV25-1	TRBJ2-3	13	TGTGCCAGCAGTCGACTAGCGATGGATACGCAGTATTTT	CASSRLAMDTQYF
once	TRBD1	TRBV28	TRBJ2-3	15	TGTGCCAGCAGTTTAACAGGGGCGCCGATAGATACGCAGTATTTT	CASSLTGAPIDTQYF
-	TRBD1	TRBV19	TRBJ2-7	16	TGTGCCAGTAGTATCCGGACAGGGGGGCCCTCCTACGAGCAGTACTTC	CASSIRTGGPSYEQYF
-	-	TRBV7-9	TRBJ1-1	14	TGTGCCAGCAGCTTCTTCCAGCCGAACACTGAAGCTTTCTTT	CASSFFQPNTEAFF
-	TRBD2	TRBV6-1	TRBJ2-3	15	TGTGCCAGCGGCGGGACTAGCGGCTTCACAGATACGCAGTATTTT	CASGGTSGFTDTQYF
once	-	TRBV29-1	TRBJ2-1	12	TGCAGCGCTCAAGGACCGGCCGATGAGCAGTTCTTC	CSAQGPADEQFF
-	-	TRBV7-6	TRBJ2-3	16	TGTGCCAGCAGCAAGGGGGGGCAGGGAGTAACAGATACGCAGTATTTT	CASSKGGQGVTDTQYF
-	TRBD1	TRBV18	TRBJ2-2	15	TGTGCCAGCTCACGGACAGGGGCGAACACCGGGGAGCTGTTTTTT	CASSRTGANTGELFF
-	TRBD2	TRBV5-1	TRBJ2-1	15	TGCGCCAGCAGCCTGACTAGCGGGAGTACAAATGAGCAGTTCTTC	CASSLTSGSTNEQFF
once	TRBD2	TRBV19	TRBJ2-1	14	TGTGCCACCACGCCTAGCGGCTCCTACAATGAGCAGTTCTTC	CATTPSGSYNEQFF
-	TRBD2	TRBV2	TRBJ2-1	15	TGTGCCAGCAGTAAACTAGCGCCCTCCTACAATGAGCAGTTCTTC	CASSKLAPSYNEQFF
-	-	TRBV6-4	TRBJ2-1	15	TGTGCCAGCAGTCGGGAGAACGGAGACTACAATGAGCAGTTCTTC	CASSRENGDYNEQFF
-	-	TRBV5-4	TRBJ1-1	15	TGTGCCAGCAGCTTGGGTCAGGGACGCAACACTGAAGCTTTCTTT	CASSLGQGRNTEAFF
-	-	TRBV29-1	TRBJ1-1	13	TGCAGCGCTCGGGACGGATCGAACACTGAAGCTTTCTTT	CSARDGSNTEAFF
once	TRBD2	TRBV5-1	TRBJ2-7	17	TGCGCCAGCAGCTGGGGAATTTTAGCGGGAAGCTCGTACGAGCAGTACTTC	CASSWGILAGSSYEQYF